This T cell receptor beta chain was profiled in a study of T cell repertoires in cytomegalovirus infection. The wider study: HLA-B-restricted CMV epitopes that are well studied, plus recently identified HLA-C-restricted ones, were used by the study. Both a matching HLA type and CMV infection were indicated by public TCR beta signatures. Study results and limitations: Ex vivo, HLA-C-restricted CMV-specific TCR beta clonotypes prevailed over the rest of the response. The study identified carriers of CMV plus the relevant HLA from cumulative public TCR beta family frequency.

This clonotype was counted a single time. The target antigen is unknown. A single record per CDR3 protein comes from TCRdb applying MiXCR to the reads. The data contain 640,000 or so distinct CDR3 sequences, roughly 30% of them singletons. Sequences were derived from cultured PBMCs, sampled from culture after CMV antigen stimulation. The sequence was obtained from a human donor in good health (CMV status not recorded). Some clones in this sample may be carry-over from other donors' samples.

CDR3 loop: CASSSRGGKSTDTQYF. The CDR3 DNA sequence: TGTGCCAGCAGTTCCAGAGGCGGAAAAAGCACAGATACGCAGTATTTT. The chain recombines TRBV7-6 with TRBJ2-3; D is unresolved. The V gene lost 6 bases and the J gene lost 0 bases, with 16 bases spanning the gap. CDR3 length: 16 residues. Germline CDR1 reads SGHVS; CDR2 reads FNYEAQ. Filled out from reference TRBV7-6 and TRBJ2-3, the complete variable domain reads GAGVSQSPRYKVTKRGQDVALRCDPISGHVSLYWYRQALGQGPEFLTYFNYEAQQDKSGLPNDRFSAERPEGSISTLTIQRTEQRDSAMYRCASSSRGGKSTDTQYFGPGTRLTVL.